The text below deals with one T cell receptor (beta chain). Sequencing was performed with immunoSEQ multiplex PCR; in TCRdb, only in-frame clones are kept and a portion is missing. The sample records about 92,000 clones, 85% to 95% being singletons. The data stem from a study of T cell changes during pregnancy in multiple sclerosis. With 1 base removed from V and 6 bases from J, the gap between germline ends came to 8 bases. Germline V CDR1 and CDR2: SGHDT, YYEEEE. The CDR3 runs to 13 residues. Sequencing used peripheral blood, obtained in the first trimester of pregnancy. The chain uses TRBV5-6 and TRBJ1-3; weak D call: TRBD1 (6 bases). The receptor comes from a female donor with multiple sclerosis, enrolled in a pregnancy study. CDR3 residues: CASSLTGLNTIYF. In nucleotides, the CDR3 is TGTGCCAGCAGCTTGACAGGGCTAAACACCATATATTTT.